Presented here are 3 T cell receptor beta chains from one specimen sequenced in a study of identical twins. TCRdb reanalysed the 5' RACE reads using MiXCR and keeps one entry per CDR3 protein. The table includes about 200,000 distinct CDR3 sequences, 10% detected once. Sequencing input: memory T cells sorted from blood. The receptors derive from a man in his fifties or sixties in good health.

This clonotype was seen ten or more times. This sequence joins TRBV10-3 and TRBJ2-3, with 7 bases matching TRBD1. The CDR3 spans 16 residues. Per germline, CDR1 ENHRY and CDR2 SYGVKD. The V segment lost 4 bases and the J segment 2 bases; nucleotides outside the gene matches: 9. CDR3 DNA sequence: TGTGCCATCAGTGGGAAACAGGGGTTGGCCACAGATACGCAGTATTTT. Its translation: CAISGKQGLATDTQYF.

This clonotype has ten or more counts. The CDR3 sequence: CASREGPAGELFF. The CDR3 bases are TGTGCCAGCAGAGAGGGCCCGGCCGGGGAGCTGTTTTTT. The chain is built from TRBV2 and TRBJ2-2; D is possibly TRBD2 (5 bases). Per germline, CDR1 SNHLY and CDR2 FYNNEI. The V end lost 6 bases, the J end lost 6 bases, and 11 bases lay between the germline ends. The CDR3 is made up of 13 amino acids.

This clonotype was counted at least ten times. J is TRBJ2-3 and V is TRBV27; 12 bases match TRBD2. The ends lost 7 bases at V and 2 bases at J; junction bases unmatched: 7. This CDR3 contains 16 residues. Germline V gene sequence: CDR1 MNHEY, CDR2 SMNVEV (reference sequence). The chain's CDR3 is CASTPGLAGITDTQYF. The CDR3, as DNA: TGTGCCAGCACCCCTGGACTAGCGGGAATCACAGATACGCAGTATTTT.